The present T cell receptor (beta chain) was sequenced within a study of T-cell memory formation after mild COVID-19. Whole-study context: The study found TCR clusters largely donor specific. General study points: Clones contracting across day 15 to 85 had a balanced CD4/CD8 profile; later expanding clones leaned CD4+. Some responding clones appeared in pre-infection memory, suggesting cross-reactive memory joined.

Trimming shortened V by 1 base and J by 2 bases, and 11 bases separated the two germline ends. CDR3 length: 16 residues. CDR1 and CDR2 (germline): SGHTA, FQGNSA. TCRdb redid the calling of the 5' RACE reads with MiXCR, one entry per CDR3 protein. The repertoire holds approximately 340,000 distinct CDR3 sequences, with 10% to 15% as singletons. On this clonotype: Its antigen remains unknown.

V and J are TRBV7-2 and TRBJ2-2, with D tentatively TRBD1 (6 bases). This receptor was obtained from a man aged 18 to 30 who had mild COVID-19 (a few samples of this study predate the infection). Cell type and time point are not known. Sequenced: PBMCs or a T cell subset sorted from them (not recorded which). The CDR3 DNA follows: TGTGCCAGCAGCTTAGTCGGACAGAGCAACACCGGGGAGCTGTTTTTT. Protein sequence: CASSLVGQSNTGELFF.